These 21 T cell receptor beta chains originate from one sample sequenced in a study of shared clonotypes between healthy human individuals. Data came from immunoSEQ multiplex PCR; TCRdb stores just in-frame clones and leaves some out. The table lists around 1.1 million clones, about 72% of them singletons. The sample was memory CD4+ T cells from PBMCs. Noted subset: CD45RA-negative fraction. The receptors derive from a man aged 18 to 29 in good health. Some clones in this sample may be carry-over from other donors' samples.

CDR3 DNA: TGTGCCAGCAGCCCGGACAGGGGGCGCGACGAGCAGTACTTC. As protein: CASSPDRGRDEQYF. This chain links TRBV5-4 with TRBJ2-7, with TRBD1 identical over 11 bases. The germline V gene has CDR1 SGHNT and CDR2 YYREEE (reference sequence). V dropped 4 bases and J dropped 5; count of bases not matched to a gene: 5. This CDR3 contains 14 residues.

The chain combines TRBV27 with TRBJ2-7, with TRBD1 as a possible D gene (5 bases). Trimming stripped 6 bases from V and 1 base from J, with 10 bases between. Per germline, CDR1 MNHEY and CDR2 SMNVEV (reference sequence). The CDR3 contains 13 residues. The CDR3 region is CASRPGSSYEQYF. As DNA, the CDR3 is TGTGCCAGCAGGCCAGGGTCATCCTACGAGCAGTACTTC.

This chain uses TRBV7-3 with TRBJ2-7; D might be TRBD1 (5 bases). CDR1 and CDR2 (germline): SGHTA, FQGTGA. The length of the CDR3 is 14 residues. V lost 5 bases and J 3 bases, leaving 14 bases between the germline ends. The CDR3 loop is CASSPQPRDYEQYF. CDR3 DNA sequence: TGTGCCAGCAGCCCCCAACCCAGGGACTACGAGCAGTACTTC.

As regards this clone: This clone may be a read error of a much larger clone one base away. The sample has other DNA sequences that encode this CDR3 too. This chain uses TRBV7-2 with TRBJ2-5; D is ambiguous. Germline CDR1 and CDR2: SGHTA and FQGNSA. This CDR3 is 11 amino acids long. V lost 3 bases to trimming and J lost 5 bases, with 4 bases between them. Here the CDR3 reads CASSFGETQYF. The CDR3 coding sequence is TGTGCCAGCAGCTTTGGGGAGACCCAGTACTTC.

The rearrangement links TRBV5-6 to TRBJ1-5, with D maybe TRBD1 (5 bases). The CDR3 sequence is 14 residues long. Trimming took off 4 bases at V and 11 bases at J, with 19 bases between the two ends. Germline V gene sequence: CDR1 SGHDT, CDR2 YYEEEE. CDR3 sequence (DNA): TGTGCCAGCAGCCGCCGGGACCTCCTTTCTTCCCAGCATTTT. Amino acid sequence: CASSRRDLLSSQHF.

This clone was observed at least ten times. The sample contains more than one DNA sequence encoding this CDR3. The chain joins TRBV5-4 to TRBJ2-3; 14 bases are shared with TRBD2. There are 16 residues in the CDR3. Germline CDR1 SGHNT, CDR2 YYREEE (reference sequence). The V and J ends lost 3 bases and 2 bases, in that order; junction bases with no gene match: 2. CDR3 DNA: TGTGCCAGCAGCTCGGGACTAGCGGGAGTCACAGATACGCAGTATTTT. It is translated as CASSSGLAGVTDTQYF.

J is TRBJ2-2 and V is TRBV4-2; 7 bases are shared with TRBD1. The CDR3 spans 19 residues. The V gene's germline CDR1 is LGHNA and CDR2 YNFKEQ. The J segment lost 0 bases and the V segment lost 1 base, leaving 11 bases of the junction unmatched. In DNA, the CDR3 is TGTGCCAGCAGCCAAGTTATTTGGGGGACAGCCTCGAACACCGGGGAGCTGTTTTTT. Residues: CASSQVIWGTASNTGELFF.

The rearrangement uses TRBV7-3 and TRBJ2-4; possibly TRBD1 for D (6 bases). CDR3 length: 17 amino acids. Per the germline V gene, CDR1 is SGHTA and CDR2 is FQGTGA. Trimming left V 5 bases short and J 1 base short, with 18 bases between. The CDR3 bases are TGTGCCAGCAGCCCGGAAATAGGACAGTCCGCCAAAAACATTCAGTACTTC. It is translated as CASSPEIGQSAKNIQYF.

This rearrangement joins TRBV5-1 to TRBJ1-2; 8 bases fit TRBD1. CDR1 and CDR2 from the germline V gene are SGHRS and YFSETQ. The CDR3 runs 15 residues. The V gene end was trimmed by 1 base and the J gene end by 4 bases; junction bases not matched to a gene: 6. CDR3 sequence (DNA): TGCGCCAGCAGCTTGTCCGGGACAGGCGGCTATGGCTACACCTTC. Translated, it gives CASSLSGTGGYGYTF.

The chain has TRBV7-8 and TRBJ2-1; D is possibly TRBD2 (5 bases). CDR1 SGHVS and CDR2 FQNEAQ come from the germline V gene. CDR3 size: 13 residues. V lost 5 bases and J lost 3, with 8 bases in between. The CDR3 nucleotides are TGTGCCAGCAGCGTCGGGGACTACAATGAGCAGTTCTTC. It yields the protein CASSVGDYNEQFF.

V usage is TRBV7-9 and J usage is TRBJ2-1, with 8 nucleotides matching TRBD2. The CDR3 runs 16 residues. Unmatched junction bases numbered 10, after V lost 5 bases and J lost 4 bases. In germline, CDR1 is SEHNR, CDR2 FQNEAQ (reference sequence). CDR3 DNA: TGTGCCAGCAGCCCTCTTCTAGCGGGCCTATACAATGAGCAGTTCTTC. It encodes CASSPLLAGLYNEQFF.

This sequence joins TRBV5-1 and TRBJ2-4, with D possibly being TRBD1 or TRBD2 (5 bases each). The length of the CDR3 is 13 residues. The germline V gene has CDR1 SGHRS and CDR2 YFSETQ. The ends were cut back, 1 base at V and 5 bases at J, with 7 bases in the middle. The CDR3 nucleotides are TGCGCCAGCAGCTTGAGAGGGGAAAACATTCAGTACTTC. Protein sequence: CASSLRGENIQYF.

This chain connects TRBV28 to TRBJ1-2; D ambiguous. This CDR3 contains 10 residues. V lost 6 bases and J lost 7, with 6 bases in between. From germline, CDR1 is MDHEN and CDR2 SYDVKM. This CDR3 is CASSRVGYTF. The CDR3 DNA follows: TGTGCCAGCAGCCGAGTTGGCTACACCTTC.

The J gene is TRBJ1-5, the V gene TRBV19; TRBD1 matches at 10 bases. The CDR3 totals 13 residues. V dropped 6 bases and J dropped 7; count of bases not matched to a gene: 3. Germline assignment: CDR1 LNHDA and CDR2 SQIVND (reference sequence). CDR3 coding DNA: TGTGCCAGTAGCCGGGACAGGGGACAGCCCCAGCATTTT. Translation: CASSRDRGQPQHF.

The chain uses TRBV5-4 and TRBJ1-5; no clear D gene. The germline V and J ends were trimmed by 0 bases and 4 bases, with 8 bases remaining between them. The germline gives CDR1 SGHNT, CDR2 YYREEE (reference sequence). The CDR3 totals 14 residues. CDR3 DNA sequence: TGTGCCAGCAGCTTGGACGGCCCGAATCAGCCCCAGCATTTT. Translation: CASSLDGPNQPQHF.

Only one count was recorded for this clone. The gene calls are TRBV7-2 and TRBJ1-5; 7 nucleotides align to TRBD1. The germline gives CDR1 SGHTA, CDR2 FQGNSA. Germline trimming cut 5 bases from V and 9 bases from J; bases unmatched to any gene: 13. The length of the CDR3 is 15 residues. The CDR3 reads CASSPASGTAGPQHF. CDR3 nucleotides: TGTGCCAGCAGCCCGGCCTCGGGGACAGCTGGGCCCCAGCATTTT.

V is TRBV29-1 and J is TRBJ2-2; D unresolved. The CDR3 loop spans 15 amino acids. Per the germline V gene, CDR1 is SQVTM and CDR2 is ANQGSEA. Deletions cut 6 bases from V and 5 bases from J, with 19 bases between. The CDR3 reads CSVRSLGRTTGELFF. CDR3 nucleotides: TGCAGCGTGCGATCCCTAGGTCGGACGACCGGGGAGCTGTTTTTT.

V is TRBV5-6 and J is TRBJ2-1, with 13 positions matching TRBD2. CDR1 SGHDT and CDR2 YYEEEE come from the germline V gene. The CDR3 is made up of 17 amino acids. V lost 0 bases and J lost 5; bases outside the gene matches: 5. Here the CDR3 DNA reads TGTGCCAGCAGCTTGGACAGGGGGACTAGCGGGAACAATGAGCAGTTCTTC. It codes for CASSLDRGTSGNNEQFF. Full variable domain (rest looked up from reference TRBV5-6 and TRBJ2-1): DAGVTQSPTHLIKTRGQQVTLRCSPKSGHDTVSWYQQALGQGPQFIFQYYEEEERQRGNFPDRFSGHQFPNYSSELNVNALLLGDSALYLCASSLDRGTSGNNEQFFGPGTRLTVL.

Of note for this clone: Other DNA sequences in this sample translate to the same CDR3. This chain links TRBV7-9 with TRBJ2-5; D remains unclear. Germline-derived CDR1 and CDR2 are SEHNR and FQNEAQ (reference sequence). This CDR3 comprises 12 residues. Trimming stripped 1 base from V and 5 bases from J, with 5 bases between. In DNA form, the CDR3 reads TGTGCCAGCAGCTTAGTTTCCGAGACCCAGTACTTC. Its protein is CASSLVSETQYF.

In this sample, this clone turned up once. The V and J genes are TRBV4-2 and TRBJ2-7, with 14 bases that match TRBD2. The CDR3 length is 16 residues. The trim removed 4 bases at V and 3 bases at J, leaving 5 bases unmatched. The germline V gene has CDR1 LGHNA and CDR2 YNFKEQ. The chain's CDR3 is CASSPRTSGRLYEQYF. The CDR3 nucleotides read TGTGCCAGCAGCCCCCGGACTAGCGGGAGGCTCTACGAGCAGTACTTC.

This chain uses TRBV28 with TRBJ1-3; D is unresolved. The CDR3 contains 16 residues. Between the trimmed V and J ends, which lost 4 bases and 0 bases, there was a span of 13 bases. Germline CDR1 reads MDHEN; CDR2 reads SYDVKM. CDR3 in DNA: TGTGCCAGCAGTTCCACCCCAGGTTACTCTGGAAACACCATATATTTT. It translates to CASSSTPGYSGNTIYF. Supplemented by reference TRBV28 and TRBJ1-3, the full variable domain reads DVKVTQSSRYLVKRTGEKVFLECVQDMDHENMFWYRQDPGLGLRLIYFSYDVKMKEKGDIPEGYSVSREKKERFSLILESASTNQTSMYLCASSSTPGYSGNTIYFGEGSWLTVV.